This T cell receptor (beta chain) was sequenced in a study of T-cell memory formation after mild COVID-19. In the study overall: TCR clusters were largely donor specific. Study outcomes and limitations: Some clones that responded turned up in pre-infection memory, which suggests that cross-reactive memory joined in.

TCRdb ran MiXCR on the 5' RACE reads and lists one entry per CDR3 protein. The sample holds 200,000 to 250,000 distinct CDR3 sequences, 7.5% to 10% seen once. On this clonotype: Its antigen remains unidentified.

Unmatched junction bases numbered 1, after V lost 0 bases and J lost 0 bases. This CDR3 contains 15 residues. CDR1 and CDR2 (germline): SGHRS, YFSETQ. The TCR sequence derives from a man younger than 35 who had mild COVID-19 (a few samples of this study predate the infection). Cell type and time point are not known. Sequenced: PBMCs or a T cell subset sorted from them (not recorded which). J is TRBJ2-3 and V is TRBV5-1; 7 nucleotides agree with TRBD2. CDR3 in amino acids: CASSLGGRSTDTQYF. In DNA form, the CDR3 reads TGCGCCAGCAGCTTGGGCGGGAGAAGCACAGATACGCAGTATTTT.